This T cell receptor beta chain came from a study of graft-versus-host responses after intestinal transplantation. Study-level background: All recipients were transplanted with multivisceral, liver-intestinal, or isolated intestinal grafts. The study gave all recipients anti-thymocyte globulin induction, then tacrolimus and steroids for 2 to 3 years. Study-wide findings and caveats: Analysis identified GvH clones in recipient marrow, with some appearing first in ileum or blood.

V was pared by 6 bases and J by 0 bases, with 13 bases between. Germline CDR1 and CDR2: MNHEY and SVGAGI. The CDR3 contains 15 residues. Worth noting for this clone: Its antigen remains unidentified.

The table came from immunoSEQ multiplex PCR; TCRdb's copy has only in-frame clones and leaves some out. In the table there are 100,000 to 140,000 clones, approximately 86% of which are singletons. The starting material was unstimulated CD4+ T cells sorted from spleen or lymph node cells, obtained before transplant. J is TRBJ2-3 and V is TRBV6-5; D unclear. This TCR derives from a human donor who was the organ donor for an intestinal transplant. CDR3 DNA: TGTGCCAGCAGGGAGCACACCCCTAGCACAGATACGCAGTATTTT. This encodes CASREHTPSTDTQYF.